This paragraph covers one T cell receptor (beta chain) sequence. The V gene end was trimmed by 0 bases and the J gene end by 4 bases; junction bases not matched to a gene: 6. CDR3 size: 16 residues. Germline V gene lookup returns CDR1 MNHEY and CDR2 SVGAGI. This entry belongs to a study of shared clonotypes between healthy human individuals. Sequencing was performed with immunoSEQ multiplex PCR; in TCRdb, only in-frame clones are kept and a portion is missing. The data hold around 1.6 million clones, with 95% to 99% observed a single time. The chain joins TRBV6-5 to TRBJ2-5, with 9 bases fitting TRBD1. The TCR originated in a man aged 25 to 45 in good health. Specimen: naive CD4+ T cells sorted from blood. Subset reported: CD45RA+ positively selected. CDR3 protein: CASSYSTGGWGETQYF. CDR3 DNA sequence: TGTGCCAGCAGTTACTCGACAGGGGGATGGGGAGAGACCCAGTACTTC.